The clone carrying this T cell receptor (beta chain) showed up just once. Per the original methods: Estimates of nucleated cell counts were drawn from the amplification of reference gene primers. Libraries were prepared by immunoSEQ multiplex PCR; TCRdb keeps only in-frame clonotypes and omits some of them. The V and J calls and the clone size are those of that table, but D and trimming were determined from the DNA. The table has around 270,000 clones, about 89% seen once. The germline V gene encodes CDR1 MNHEY and CDR2 SMNVEV (reference sequence). Trimming at V came to 2 bases and at J to 7 bases, leaving 9 bases not matched to a gene. The CDR3 loop spans 15 amino acids. This specimen comes from a study of blood T cell repertoires in COVID-19. Study in general: From T cells, B-cell-depleted T cells, or PBMCs came the material, which was cDNA or gDNA.

J is TRBJ1-2 and V is TRBV27; TRBD1 aligns across 8 bases. The source material was peripheral blood. The clonotype was recovered from a man aged 30 to 45 with acute or convalescent COVID-19. The CDR3 loop reads CASSLLAGGLTGYTF. CDR3 in DNA: TGTGCCAGCAGTTTACTGGCAGGGGGCCTGACTGGCTACACCTTC.